This T cell receptor beta chain was profiled in a study of blood T cell repertoires in COVID-19. Germline CDR1 and CDR2: ENHRY and SYGVKD. The V gene lost 4 bases and the J gene lost 0 bases, with 4 bases spanning the gap. The length of the CDR3 is 13 residues. Authors' data handling: Cell counts per sample came from amplifying reference gene primers. The assay was immunoSEQ multiplex PCR, and TCRdb's table has in-frame clones only and misses some. V and J calls and clone size are given by that table; D and trimming were obtained from the DNA. Of roughly 280,000 clones in the sample, approximately 90% were seen once.

Sequenced sample: PBMCs or T cells enriched from blood (not recorded which). The chain employs TRBV10-3 and TRBJ2-1, with unresolved D. This sequence originates from a middle-aged man who had been exposed to COVID-19. This CDR3 reads CAISASSYNEQFF. As DNA, the CDR3 is TGTGCCATCAGTGCATCCTCCTACAATGAGCAGTTCTTC.